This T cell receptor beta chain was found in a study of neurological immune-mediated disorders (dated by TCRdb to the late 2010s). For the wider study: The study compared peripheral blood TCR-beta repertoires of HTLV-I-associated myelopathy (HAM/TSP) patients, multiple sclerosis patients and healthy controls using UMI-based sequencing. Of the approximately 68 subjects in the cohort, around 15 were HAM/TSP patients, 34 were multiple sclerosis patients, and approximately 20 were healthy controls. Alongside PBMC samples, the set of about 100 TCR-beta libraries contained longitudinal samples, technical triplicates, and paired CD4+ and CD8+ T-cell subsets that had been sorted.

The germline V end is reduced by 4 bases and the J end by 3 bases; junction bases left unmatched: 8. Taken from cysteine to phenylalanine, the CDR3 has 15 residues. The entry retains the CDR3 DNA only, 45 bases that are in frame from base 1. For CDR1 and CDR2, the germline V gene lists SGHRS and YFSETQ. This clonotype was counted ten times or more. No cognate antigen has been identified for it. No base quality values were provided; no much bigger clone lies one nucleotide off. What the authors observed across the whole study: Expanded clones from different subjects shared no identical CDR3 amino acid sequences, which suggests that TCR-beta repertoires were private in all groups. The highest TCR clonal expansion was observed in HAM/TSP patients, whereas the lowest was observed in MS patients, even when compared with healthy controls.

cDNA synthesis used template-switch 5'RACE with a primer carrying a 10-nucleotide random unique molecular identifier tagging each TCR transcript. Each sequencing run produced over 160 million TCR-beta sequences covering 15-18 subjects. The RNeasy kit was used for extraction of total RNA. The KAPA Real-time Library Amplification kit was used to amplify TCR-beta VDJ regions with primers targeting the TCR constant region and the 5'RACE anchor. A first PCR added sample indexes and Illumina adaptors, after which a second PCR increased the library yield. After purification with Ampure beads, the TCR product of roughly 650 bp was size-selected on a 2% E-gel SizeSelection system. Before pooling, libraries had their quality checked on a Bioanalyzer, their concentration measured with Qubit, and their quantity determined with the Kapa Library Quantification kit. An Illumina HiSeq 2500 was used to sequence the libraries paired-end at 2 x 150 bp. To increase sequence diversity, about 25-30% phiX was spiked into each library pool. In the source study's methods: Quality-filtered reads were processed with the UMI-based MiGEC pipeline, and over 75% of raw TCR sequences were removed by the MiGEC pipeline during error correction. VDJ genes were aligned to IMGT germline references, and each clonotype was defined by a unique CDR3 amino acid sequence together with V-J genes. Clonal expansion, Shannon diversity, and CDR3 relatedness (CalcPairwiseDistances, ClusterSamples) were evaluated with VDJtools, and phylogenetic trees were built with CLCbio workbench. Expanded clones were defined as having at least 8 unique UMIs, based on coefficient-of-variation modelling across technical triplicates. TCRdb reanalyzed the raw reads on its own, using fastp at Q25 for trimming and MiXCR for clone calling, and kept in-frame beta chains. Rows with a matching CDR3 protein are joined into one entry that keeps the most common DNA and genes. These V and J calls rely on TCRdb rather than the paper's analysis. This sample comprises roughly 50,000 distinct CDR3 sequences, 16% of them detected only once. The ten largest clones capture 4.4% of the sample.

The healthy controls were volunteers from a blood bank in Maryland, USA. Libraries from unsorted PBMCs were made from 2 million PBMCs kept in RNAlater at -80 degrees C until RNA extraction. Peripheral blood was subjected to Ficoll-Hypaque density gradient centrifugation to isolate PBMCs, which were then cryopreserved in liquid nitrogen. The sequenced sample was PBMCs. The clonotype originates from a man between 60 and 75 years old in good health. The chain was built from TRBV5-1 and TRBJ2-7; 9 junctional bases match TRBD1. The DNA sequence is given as TGCGCCAGCAGCCCTTCGGCGGGACAGGGCTACGAGCAGTACTTC. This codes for CASSPSAGQGYEQYF.